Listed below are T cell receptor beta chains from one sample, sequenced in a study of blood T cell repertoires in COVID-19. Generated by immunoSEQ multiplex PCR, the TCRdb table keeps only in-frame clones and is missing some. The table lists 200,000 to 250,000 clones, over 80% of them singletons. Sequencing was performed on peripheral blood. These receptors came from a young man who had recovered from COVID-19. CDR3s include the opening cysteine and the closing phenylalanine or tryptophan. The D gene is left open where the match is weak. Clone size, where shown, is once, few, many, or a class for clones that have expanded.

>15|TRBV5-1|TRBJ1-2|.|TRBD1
TGCGCCAGCAGCAAACCGGGACAGGGATACGGTGGCTACACCTTC
CASSKPGQGYGGYTF
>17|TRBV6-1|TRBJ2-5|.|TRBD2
TGTGCCAGCAGTGAAGGCCCAGCGGGGGGGTTAGCAGAGACCCAGTACTTC
CASSEGPAGGLAETQYF
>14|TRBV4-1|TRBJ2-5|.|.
TGCGCCAGCAGCCGCTTGGAGGGGCTGGAGACCCAGTACTTC
CASSRLEGLETQYF
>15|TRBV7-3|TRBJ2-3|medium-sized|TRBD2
TGTGCCAGCAGTGCTAGCGGGGGGCTAACAGATACGCAGTATTTT
CASSASGGLTDTQYF
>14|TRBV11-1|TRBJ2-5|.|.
TGTGCCAGCAGCTTAGCGGGCGGACTAGAGACCCAGTACTTC
CASSLAGGLETQYF
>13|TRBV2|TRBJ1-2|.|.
TGTGCCAGGAGAGGGCCCCCCGGGAGTGGCTACACCTTC
CARRGPPGSGYTF
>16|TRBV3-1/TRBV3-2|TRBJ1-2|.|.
TGTGCCAGCAGCCAAGGGTCTTCGAAGGGCCAGGGGGGCTACACCTTC
CASSQGSSKGQGGYTF
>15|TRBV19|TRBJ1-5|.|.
TGTGCCAGTACCCAGACAGGAGATTGGAATCAGCCCCAGCATTTT
CASTQTGDWNQPQHF
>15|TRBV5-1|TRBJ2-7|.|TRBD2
TGCGCCAGCAGCTTCCAAGCGGGGGGTACCTACGAGCAGTACTTC
CASSFQAGGTYEQYF
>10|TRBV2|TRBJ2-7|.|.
TGTGCCAGCAGTGACCGGGAGCAGTACTTC
CASSDREQYF
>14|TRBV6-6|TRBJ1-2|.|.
TGTGCCAGCAGTTACTCGAGTGAGAGCTATGGCTACACCTTC
CASSYSSESYGYTF
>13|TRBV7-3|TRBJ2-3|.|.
TGTGCCAGCAGCTATGGGCGCGGGGATACGCAGTATTTT
CASSYGRGDTQYF
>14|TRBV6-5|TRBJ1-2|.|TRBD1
TGTGCCAGCAGCCCCGACAGGGACCCTTATGGCTACACCTTC
CASSPDRDPYGYTF
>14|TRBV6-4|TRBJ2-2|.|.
TGTGCCAGCAGTGTCGAGGGATACACCGGGGAGCTGTTTTTT
CASSVEGYTGELFF
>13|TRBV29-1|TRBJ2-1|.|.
TGCAGCGGTGGAGAGAGCTCCTACAATGAGCAGTTCTTC
CSGGESSYNEQFF
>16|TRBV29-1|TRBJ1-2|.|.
TGCAGCCCCTGCCTTGGGGCGTGTCACCCGGTCTATGGCTACACCTTC
CSPCLGACHPVYGYTF
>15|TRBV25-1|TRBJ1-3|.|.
TGTGCCAGCAGTGGGGGGCTGGTCACTGGAAACACCATATATTTT
CASSGGLVTGNTIYF
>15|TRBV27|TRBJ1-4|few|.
TGTGCCAGCAGTTCTTCCGGGGCGGGAAGTGAAAAACTGTTTTTT
CASSSSGAGSEKLFF
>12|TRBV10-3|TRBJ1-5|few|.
TGTGCCATCACCGACACGACCGGGGCCCAGCATTTT
CAITDTTGAQHF
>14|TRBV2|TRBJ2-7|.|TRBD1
TGTGCCAGCAGTTGGGACAGGGGGCTCTACGAGCAGTACTTC
CASSWDRGLYEQYF
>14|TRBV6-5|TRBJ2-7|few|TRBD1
TGTGCCAGCAGTCGGGACAGCGTAGTCTACGAGCAGTACTTC
CASSRDSVVYEQYF
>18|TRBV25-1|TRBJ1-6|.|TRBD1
TGTGCCAGCAGTGAACGACAGGGAGTCCTTACAAATAATTCACCCCTCCACTTT
CASSERQGVLTNNSPLHF
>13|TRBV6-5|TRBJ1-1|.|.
TGTGCCAGCAGTTACGAGGGCAACACTGAAGCTTTCTTT
CASSYEGNTEAFF
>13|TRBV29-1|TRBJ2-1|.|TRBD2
TGCAGCGTTGATCGGCGGGGGGCCAATGAGCAGTTCTTC
CSVDRRGANEQFF
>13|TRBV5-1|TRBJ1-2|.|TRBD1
TGCGCCAGCAGCCGGGACAGCCACTATGGCTACACCTTC
CASSRDSHYGYTF
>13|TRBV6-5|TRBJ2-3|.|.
TGTGCCAGCAGTAAGACCATACGGGGTACGCAGTATTTT
CASSKTIRGTQYF
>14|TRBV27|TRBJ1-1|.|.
TGTGCCAGCAGTTTGGAGGGTCTGAACACTGAAGCTTTCTTT
CASSLEGLNTEAFF
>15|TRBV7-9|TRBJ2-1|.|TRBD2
TGTGCCAGCAACACTGGACTAGCGGGGCCCAATGAGCAGTTCTTC
CASNTGLAGPNEQFF
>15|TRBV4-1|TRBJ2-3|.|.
TGCGCCAGCAGCCAAGGGGGGGAAGTGGCAGATACGCAGTATTTT
CASSQGGEVADTQYF
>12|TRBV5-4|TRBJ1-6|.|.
TGTGCCAGCAGCTTCAGGGATTCACCCCTCCACTTT
CASSFRDSPLHF
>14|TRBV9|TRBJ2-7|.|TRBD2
TGTGCCAGCAGCGTCGTAGCGGGGGGTTCTGAGCAGTACTTC
CASSVVAGGSEQYF
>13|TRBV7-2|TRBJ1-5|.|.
TGTGCCAGCAGCTTAGATACAGATCAGCCCCAGCATTTT
CASSLDTDQPQHF
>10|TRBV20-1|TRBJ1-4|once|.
TGCAGTGCACGGGATGAAAAACTGTTTTTT
CSARDEKLFF
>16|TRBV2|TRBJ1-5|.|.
TGTGCCAGCAGTGAAGGGGGGGGCTTTATTCATCAGCCCCAGCATTTT
CASSEGGGFIHQPQHF
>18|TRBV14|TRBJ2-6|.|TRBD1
TGTGCCAGCAGCCATACCGGGACAGGGAGGTTTGGGGCCAACGTCCTGACTTTC
CASSHTGTGRFGANVLTF
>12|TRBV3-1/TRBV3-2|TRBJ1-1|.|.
TGTGCCAGCAGCCAAGAGGGGCGCGATGTTTTCTTT
CASSQEGRDVFF
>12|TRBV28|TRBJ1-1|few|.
TGTGCCAGCAGTACCCCCTTGAGTGAAGCTTTCTTT
CASSTPLSEAFF
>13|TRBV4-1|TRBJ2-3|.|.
TGCGCCAGCAGCCAAGAACACCGAGATACGCAGTATTTT
CASSQEHRDTQYF
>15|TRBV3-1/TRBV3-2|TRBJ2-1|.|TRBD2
TGTGCCAGCAGCCAAGATGCCAGCGGGGGGGATGAGCAGTTCTTC
CASSQDASGGDEQFF
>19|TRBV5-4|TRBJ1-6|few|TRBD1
TGTGCCAGCAGCTTGGGGGCAGGGGGCGCAAAATTCCTTAATTCACCCCTCCACTTT
CASSLGAGGAKFLNSPLHF
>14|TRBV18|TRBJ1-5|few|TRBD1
TGTGCCAGCTCACCTGGACAGGGTTACCAGCCCCAGCATTTT
CASSPGQGYQPQHF
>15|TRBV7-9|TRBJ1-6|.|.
TGTGCCAGCAGACCGGGGGGATCGGGTAATTCACCCCTCCACTTT
CASRPGGSGNSPLHF
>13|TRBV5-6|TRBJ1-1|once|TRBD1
TGTGCCAGCAGCCCCAGGGGGGCGACTGAAGCTTTCTTT
CASSPRGATEAFF
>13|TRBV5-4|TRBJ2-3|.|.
TGTGCCAGCACCCTACAGGGAAGCGATACGCAGTATTTT
CASTLQGSDTQYF
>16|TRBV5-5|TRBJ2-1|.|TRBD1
TGTGCCAGCAGCTTGGCTGGGACAGGGAGCAACAATGAGCAGTTCTTC
CASSLAGTGSNNEQFF